This T cell receptor (beta chain) was identified in a study of shared clonotypes between healthy human individuals. Naive CD8 cells comprised CD45RO-negative, CCR7-positively selected cells, excluding terminally differentiated effector memory CD45RA+ cells. Adult donors, all healthy and HIV-negative, had no recent acute infections or vaccinations. This table comes from immunoSEQ multiplex PCR, and its TCRdb copy is limited to in-frame clones, with some not included. The table records about 2 million clones, about 95% of them present only once. Per germline, CDR1 LGHNA and CDR2 YSLEER. CDR3 length: 15 residues. V gave up 0 bases and J gave up 5 bases; unmatched junction bases: 7.

Sequencing input: naive CD8+ T cells sorted from blood. This TCR came from a young man in good health. The chain is built from TRBV4-3 and TRBJ2-7; 7 bases agree with TRBD2. The CDR3 is CASSQDDGEGHEQYF. For the CDR3, the DNA is TGCGCCAGCAGCCAAGATGACGGGGAGGGCCACGAGCAGTACTTC.